Sequencing of this TCR beta chain was carried out in a study of cytomegalovirus exposure and HLA in healthy donors. Broader study findings: CMV serostatus stood as the only immune exposure information on hand. Presence/absence results assume similar sequencing depth per donor, which may not hold. Excluded were some V segments that proved indistinguishable, including TRBV6-2 and TRBV6-3. Later analysis suggested most CMV-associated TCR beta chains were HLA-restricted.

Comment on this clone: Its antigen is not identified.

The germline V gene has CDR1 SGHAT and CDR2 FQNNGV. V was clipped by 3 bases and J by 1 base, with 13 bases between them. The CDR3 contains 15 residues. The PCR employed 60 Vbeta primers together with 13 Jbeta primers. The method was immunoSEQ multiplex PCR; TCRdb's version includes in-frame clones alone and lacks a portion of them. The table lists approximately 100,000 clones. This sequence originates from a man aged 45-65 years in good health and CMV-seronegative. What was sequenced was PBMCs. V usage is TRBV11-2 and J usage is TRBJ2-7, with D hard to call. Here the CDR3 reads CASSFPGGKSYEQYF. In nucleotides, the CDR3 is TGTGCCAGCAGCTTCCCAGGTGGTAAATCCTACGAGCAGTACTTC.